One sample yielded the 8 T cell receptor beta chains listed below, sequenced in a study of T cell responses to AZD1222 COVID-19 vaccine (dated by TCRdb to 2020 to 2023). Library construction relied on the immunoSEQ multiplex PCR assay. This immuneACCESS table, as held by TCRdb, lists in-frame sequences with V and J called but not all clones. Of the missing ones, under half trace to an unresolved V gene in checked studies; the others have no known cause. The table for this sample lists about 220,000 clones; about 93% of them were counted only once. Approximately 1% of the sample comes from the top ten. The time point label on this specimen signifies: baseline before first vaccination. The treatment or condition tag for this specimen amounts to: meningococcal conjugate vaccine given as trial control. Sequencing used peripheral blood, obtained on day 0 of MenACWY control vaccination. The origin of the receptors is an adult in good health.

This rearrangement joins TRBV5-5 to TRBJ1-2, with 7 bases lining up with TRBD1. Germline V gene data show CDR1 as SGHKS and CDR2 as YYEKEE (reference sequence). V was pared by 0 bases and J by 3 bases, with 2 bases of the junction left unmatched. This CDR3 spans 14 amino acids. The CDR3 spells CASSLVGTDYGYTF. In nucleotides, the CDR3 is TGTGCCAGCAGCTTGGTTGGGACAGACTATGGCTACACCTTC.

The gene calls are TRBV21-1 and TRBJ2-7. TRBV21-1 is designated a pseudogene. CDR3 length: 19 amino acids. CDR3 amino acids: CARLPIEGLRLFASYEQYF. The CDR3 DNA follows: TGTGCCAGGTTGCCTATCGAGGGGTTGCGACTTTTTGCTAGCTACGAGCAGTACTTC.

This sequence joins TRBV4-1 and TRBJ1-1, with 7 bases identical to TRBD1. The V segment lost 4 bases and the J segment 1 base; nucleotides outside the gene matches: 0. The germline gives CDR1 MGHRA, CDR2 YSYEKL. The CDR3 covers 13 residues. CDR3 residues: CASSRDRNTEAFF. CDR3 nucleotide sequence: TGCGCCAGCAGCCGGGACAGGAACACTGAAGCTTTCTTT.

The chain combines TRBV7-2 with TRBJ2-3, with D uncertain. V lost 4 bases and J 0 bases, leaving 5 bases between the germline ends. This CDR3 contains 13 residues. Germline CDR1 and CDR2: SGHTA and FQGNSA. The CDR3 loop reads CASSSPSTDTQYF. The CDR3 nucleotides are TGTGCCAGCAGCTCCCCTAGCACAGATACGCAGTATTTT.

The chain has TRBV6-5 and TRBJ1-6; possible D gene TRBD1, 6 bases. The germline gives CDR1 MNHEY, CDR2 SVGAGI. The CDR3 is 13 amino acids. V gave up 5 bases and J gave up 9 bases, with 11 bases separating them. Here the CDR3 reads CASSQGNSSPLHF. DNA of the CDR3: TGTGCCAGCAGTCAGGGGAATTCTTCACCCCTCCACTTT.

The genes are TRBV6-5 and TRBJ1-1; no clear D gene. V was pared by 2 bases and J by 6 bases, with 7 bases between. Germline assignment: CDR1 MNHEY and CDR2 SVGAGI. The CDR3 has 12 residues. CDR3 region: CASSYRASEAFF. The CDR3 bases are TGTGCCAGCAGTTACCGGGCATCTGAAGCTTTCTTT.

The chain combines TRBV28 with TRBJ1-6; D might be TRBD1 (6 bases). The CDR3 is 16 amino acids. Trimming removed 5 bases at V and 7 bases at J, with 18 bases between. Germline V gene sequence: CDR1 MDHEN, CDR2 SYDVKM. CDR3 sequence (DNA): TGTGCCAGCAGTCTGGGGAACAGGGTTAGCAATTCACCCCTCCACTTT. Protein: CASSLGNRVSNSPLHF.

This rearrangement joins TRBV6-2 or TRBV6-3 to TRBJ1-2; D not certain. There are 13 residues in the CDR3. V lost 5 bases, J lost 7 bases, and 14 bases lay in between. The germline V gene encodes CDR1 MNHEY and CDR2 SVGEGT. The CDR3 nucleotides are TGTGCCAGCAGTCAAACACCTGGAGGTGGCTACACCTTC. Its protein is CASSQTPGGGYTF.